This TCR beta chain is from a study of blood T cell repertoires in COVID-19. The overall study: In each case, the material was cDNA or gDNA derived from T cells, B-cell-depleted T cells, or PBMCs.

V shed 3 bases and J 2 bases; nucleotides not matched to a gene: 3. Germline V gene lookup returns CDR1 DFQATT and CDR2 SNEGSKA (reference sequence). The CDR3 consists of 15 residues. As processed by the authors: Reference gene primer amplification gave estimated nucleated cell counts. TCRdb keeps only in-frame clones here, not all; method: immunoSEQ multiplex PCR. V and J calls and clone size are given by that table; D and trimming were obtained from the DNA. The sample yields fewer than 500,000 clones, roughly nine tenths seen once. Ages ranged from roughly 18 to 100 years, with residence in approximately 25 US areas. Participant-reported clinical history was the basis for cohort assignment.

This chain links TRBV20-1 with TRBJ2-7; 14 positions match TRBD2. The sequence was collected from a woman aged 18-35 years with acute COVID-19. Source material: PBMCs or T cells enriched from blood (not recorded which). The CDR3 DNA reads TGCAGTGCTAGTCAGACTAGCGGGAGGGCCTACGAGCAGTACTTC. It yields the protein CSASQTSGRAYEQYF.